Listed below are T cell receptor beta chains from one sample, sequenced in a study of blood T cell repertoires in COVID-19. The method was immunoSEQ multiplex PCR; TCRdb's version includes in-frame clones alone and lacks a portion of them. The sample includes some 110,000 clones, roughly 82% of them seen just once. The material sequenced was peripheral blood. The source is a man aged 55 to 70 with acute or convalescent COVID-19. Each CDR3 is given with its conserved first and last residue. The D gene is left open where the match is weak. Clone sizes are given selectively: once, few, many, or a class where the clone is expanded.

j_gene: TRBJ2-2; abundance: NA; v_gene: TRBV2; d_gene: NA; CDR3nt: TGTGCCAGCAGTGAAGAGGTCGGGGTTACCGGGGAGCTGTTTTTT; CDR3aa: CASSEEVGVTGELFF
j_gene: TRBJ1-2; abundance: once; v_gene: TRBV3-1/TRBV3-2; d_gene: TRBD1; CDR3nt: TGTGCCAGCAGCCTCTTACAGGGGGCGCCTGGCTACACCTTC; CDR3aa: CASSLLQGAPGYTF
j_gene: TRBJ1-1; abundance: NA; v_gene: TRBV4-3; d_gene: TRBD1; CDR3nt: TGCGCCAGCAGCCCAATGACAGGGGAAGCTTTCTTT; CDR3aa: CASSPMTGEAFF
j_gene: TRBJ1-2; abundance: few; v_gene: TRBV21-1; d_gene: NA; CDR3nt: TGTGCCAGCAGCCAGGGAGCGGGGGCAGCTAACTATGGCTACACCTTC; CDR3aa: CASSQGAGAANYGYTF
j_gene: TRBJ2-2; abundance: NA; v_gene: TRBV11-3; d_gene: NA; CDR3nt: TGTGCCAGCAGGGACCCCAGGGGAAGGGATACCGGGGAGCTGTTTTTT; CDR3aa: CASRDPRGRDTGELFF
j_gene: TRBJ1-1; abundance: once; v_gene: TRBV12-3/TRBV12-4; d_gene: NA; CDR3nt: TGTGCTCAAGGAGGTGCGAACACTGAAGCTTTCTTT; CDR3aa: CAQGGANTEAFF
j_gene: TRBJ1-2; abundance: NA; v_gene: TRBV19; d_gene: NA; CDR3nt: TGTGCCAGCTCTAGGACTCCTCTCGGCTACACCTTC; CDR3aa: CASSRTPLGYTF
j_gene: TRBJ2-3; abundance: NA; v_gene: TRBV6-1; d_gene: NA; CDR3nt: TGTGCCAGCAGTGAAAGCGGACTAACAGATACGCAGTATTTT; CDR3aa: CASSESGLTDTQYF
j_gene: TRBJ2-7; abundance: NA; v_gene: TRBV7-9; d_gene: NA; CDR3nt: TGTGCCAGCAGCGGGGCTTACGAGCAGTACTTC; CDR3aa: CASSGAYEQYF
j_gene: TRBJ2-7; abundance: once; v_gene: TRBV4-1; d_gene: NA; CDR3nt: TGCGCCAGCAGCTTCCGACCCCGGGTCCCGAGGCACGAGCAGTACTTC; CDR3aa: CASSFRPRVPRHEQYF